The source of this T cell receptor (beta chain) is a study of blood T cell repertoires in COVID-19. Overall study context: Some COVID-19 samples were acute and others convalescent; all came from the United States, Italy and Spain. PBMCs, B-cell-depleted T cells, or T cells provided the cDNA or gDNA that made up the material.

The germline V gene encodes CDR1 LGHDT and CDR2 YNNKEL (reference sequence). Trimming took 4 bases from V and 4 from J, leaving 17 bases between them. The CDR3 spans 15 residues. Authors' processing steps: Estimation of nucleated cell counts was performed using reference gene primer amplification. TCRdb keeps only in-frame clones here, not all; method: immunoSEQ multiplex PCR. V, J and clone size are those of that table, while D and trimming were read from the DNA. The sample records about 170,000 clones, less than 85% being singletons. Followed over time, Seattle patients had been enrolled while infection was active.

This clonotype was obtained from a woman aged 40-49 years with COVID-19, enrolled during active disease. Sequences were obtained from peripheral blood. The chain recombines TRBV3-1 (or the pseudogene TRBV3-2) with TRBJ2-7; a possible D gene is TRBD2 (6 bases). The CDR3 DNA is TGTGCCAGCAGCCCTTTATCTGGGAGGAGGTACGAGCAGTACTTC. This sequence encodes CASSPLSGRRYEQYF.